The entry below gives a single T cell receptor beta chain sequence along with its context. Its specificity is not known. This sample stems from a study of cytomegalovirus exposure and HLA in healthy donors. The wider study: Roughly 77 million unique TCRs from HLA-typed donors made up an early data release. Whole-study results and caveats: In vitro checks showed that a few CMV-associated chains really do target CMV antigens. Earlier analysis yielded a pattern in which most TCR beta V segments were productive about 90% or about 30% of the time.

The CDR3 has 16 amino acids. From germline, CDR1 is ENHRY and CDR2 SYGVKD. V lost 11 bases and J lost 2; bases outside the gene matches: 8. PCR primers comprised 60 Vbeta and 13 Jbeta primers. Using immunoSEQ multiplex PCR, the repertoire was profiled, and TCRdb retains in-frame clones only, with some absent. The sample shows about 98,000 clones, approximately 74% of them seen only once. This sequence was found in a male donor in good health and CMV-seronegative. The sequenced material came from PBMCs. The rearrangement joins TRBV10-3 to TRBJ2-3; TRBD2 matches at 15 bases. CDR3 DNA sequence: TGTGCCGTAAGGACTAGCGGGAGGGGAAACACAGATACGCAGTATTTT. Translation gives CAVRTSGRGNTDTQYF.